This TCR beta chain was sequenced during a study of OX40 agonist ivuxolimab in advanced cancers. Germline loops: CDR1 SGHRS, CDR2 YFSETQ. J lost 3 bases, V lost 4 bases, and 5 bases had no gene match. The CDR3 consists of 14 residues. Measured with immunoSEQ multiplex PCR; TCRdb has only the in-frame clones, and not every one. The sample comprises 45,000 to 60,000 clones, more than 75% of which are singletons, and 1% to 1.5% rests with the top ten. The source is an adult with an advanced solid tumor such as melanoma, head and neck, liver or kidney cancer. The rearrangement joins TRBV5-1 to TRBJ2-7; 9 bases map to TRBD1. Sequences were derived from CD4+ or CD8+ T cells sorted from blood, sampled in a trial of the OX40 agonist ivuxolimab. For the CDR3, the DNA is TGCGCCAGCAGCGGAGGGACAGGGTTCTACGAGCAGTACTTC. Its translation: CASSGGTGFYEQYF. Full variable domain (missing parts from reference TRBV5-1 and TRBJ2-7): KAGVTQTPRYLIKTRGQQVTLSCSPISGHRSVSWYQQTPGQGLQFLFEYFSETQRNKGNFPGRFSGRQFSNSRSEMNVSTLELGDSALYLCASSGGTGFYEQYFGPGTRLTVT.